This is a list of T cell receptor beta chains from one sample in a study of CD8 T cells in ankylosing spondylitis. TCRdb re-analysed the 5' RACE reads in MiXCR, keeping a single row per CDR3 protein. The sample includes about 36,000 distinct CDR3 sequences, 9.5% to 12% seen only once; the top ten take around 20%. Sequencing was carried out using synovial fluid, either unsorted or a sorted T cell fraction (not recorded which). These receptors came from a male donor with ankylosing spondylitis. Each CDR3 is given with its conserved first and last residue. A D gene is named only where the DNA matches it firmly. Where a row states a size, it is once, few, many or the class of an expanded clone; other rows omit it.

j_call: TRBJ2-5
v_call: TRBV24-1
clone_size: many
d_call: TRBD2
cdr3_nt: TGTGCCACCAGTGATCGTCTAGCGGGACCCCTTGAGACCCAGTACTTC
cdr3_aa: CATSDRLAGPLETQYF

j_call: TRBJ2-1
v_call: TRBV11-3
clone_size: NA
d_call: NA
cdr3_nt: TGTGCCAGCAGCCCTACCGGGACACGGAGTAATGAGCAGTTCTTC
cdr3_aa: CASSPTGTRSNEQFF

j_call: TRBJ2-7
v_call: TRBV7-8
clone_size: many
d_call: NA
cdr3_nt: TGTGCCAGCAGCGCCGTGTCAATGGCCTACGAGCAGTACTTC
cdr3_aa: CASSAVSMAYEQYF

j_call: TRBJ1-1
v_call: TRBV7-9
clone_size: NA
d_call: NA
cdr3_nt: TGTGCCAGCAGCTTCGACACTGAAGCTTTCTTT
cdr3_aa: CASSFDTEAFF

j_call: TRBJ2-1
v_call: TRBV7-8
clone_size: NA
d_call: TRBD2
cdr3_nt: TGTGCCAGCAGGCCGGGACTAGCGGGAGCGTACAATGAGCAGTTCTTC
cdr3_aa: CASRPGLAGAYNEQFF

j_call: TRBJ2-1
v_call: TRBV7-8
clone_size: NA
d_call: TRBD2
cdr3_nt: TGTGCCAGCAGCCCAGGCGCCGTGGGACTAGGGGCTGAGCAGTTCTTC
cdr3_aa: CASSPGAVGLGAEQFF

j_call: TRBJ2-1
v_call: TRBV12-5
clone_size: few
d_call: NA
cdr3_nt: TGTGCTAGTGGTAAACGGGCTCTGGTCTACAATGAGCAGTTCTTC
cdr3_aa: CASGKRALVYNEQFF

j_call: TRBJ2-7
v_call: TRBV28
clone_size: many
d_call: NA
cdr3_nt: TGTGCCAGCAGTCACTTATCGGCTTCTTGGTACTTC
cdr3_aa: CASSHLSASWYF

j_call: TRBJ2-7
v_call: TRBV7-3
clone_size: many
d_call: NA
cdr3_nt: TGTGCCAGCAGCTTAACACAGGGTTCCCACGAGCAGTACTTC
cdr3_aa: CASSLTQGSHEQYF

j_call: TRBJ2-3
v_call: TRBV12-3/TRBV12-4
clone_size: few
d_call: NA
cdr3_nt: TGTGCCAGCAGTTTAGATGACAGCCGCACAGATACGCAGTATTTT
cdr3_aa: CASSLDDSRTDTQYF

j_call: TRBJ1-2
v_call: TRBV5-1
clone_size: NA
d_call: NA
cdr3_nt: TGCGCCAGCAGCTTAACCGCGGATGGCTACACCTTC
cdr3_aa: CASSLTADGYTF

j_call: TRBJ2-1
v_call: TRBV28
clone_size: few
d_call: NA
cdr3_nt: TGTGCCAGCACTCTAGGAGGTACCTACAATGAGCAGTTCTTC
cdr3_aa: CASTLGGTYNEQFF